This T cell receptor (beta chain) was recorded in a study of cytomegalovirus exposure and HLA in healthy donors. Trimming shortened V by 1 base and J by 8 bases, and 14 bases separated the two germline ends. The CDR3 consists of 15 residues. Germline values: CDR1 LNHDA, CDR2 SQIVND (reference sequence). The study sampled nominally healthy donors, though unrecorded immune exposures were likely. Primers for the PCR totalled 60 Vbeta and 13 Jbeta. Sequenced by immunoSEQ multiplex PCR; TCRdb stores in-frame clones only, minus some. The sample lists some 92,000 clones; around 75% were seen once. This sequence was found in a man between 18 and 35 years old in good health and CMV-seropositive. The sequencing sample was made of PBMCs. The rearrangement joins TRBV19 to TRBJ1-4; D is perhaps TRBD1 (6 bases). CDR3 amino acids: CASSIARGASEKLFF. The CDR3 DNA is TGTGCCAGTAGTATAGCCCGGGGGGCGAGCGAAAAACTGTTTTTT.